The 30 T cell receptor beta chains below come from one sample, sequenced in a study of CD8 T cells in Susac syndrome (dated by TCRdb to the late 2010s). The protocol used for the library was the immunoSEQ multiplex PCR assay. RNA was extracted using the RNeasy kit, and about 0.5 to 1 ug of the RNA was reverse transcribed with random hexamers. The raw public data were reprocessed by TCRdb itself: fastp quality trimming at Q25, MiXCR clonotype calling, in-frame beta chains only. Rows are combined by CDR3 protein, so each entry shows the most common genes and DNA. The sample contains approximately 120,000 distinct CDR3 sequences, about 95% of them found a single time. Clones ranked in the top ten supply more than 0.08% of the sample. The sequenced sample consisted of CD4+ T cells from PBMCs. The receptors originated from a human donor in good health.

V is TRBV4-2 and J is TRBJ2-5; 8 bases map to TRBD2. Per germline, CDR1 LGHNA and CDR2 YNFKEQ. J lost 5 bases, V lost 0 bases, and 14 bases had no gene match. The CDR3 runs to 18 residues. The CDR3 sequence is CASSQDQAGGTRRETQYF. DNA for the CDR3: TGTGCCAGCAGCCAAGATCAGGCGGGGGGCACCAGACGGGAGACCCAGTACTTC.

The chain combines TRBV5-1 with TRBJ1-2, with D possibly matching TRBD1 (6 bases). The CDR3 extends over 14 amino acids. Looked up from germline, CDR1 is SGHRS and CDR2 is YFSETQ. V was clipped by 2 bases and J by 6 bases, with 14 bases between them. CDR3 nucleotide sequence: TGCGCCAGCAGCTTCGGGGGGCGCTGGGATGGCTACACCTTC. Its protein is CASSFGGRWDGYTF.

The chain uses TRBV2 and TRBJ1-5; TRBD1 is a possible D gene (6 bases). The V gene's germline CDR1 is SNHLY and CDR2 FYNNEI. V was cut by 10 bases and J by 2 bases, with 15 bases left in between. The CDR3 contains 14 residues. The CDR3 bases are TGTGCCAAGGGGGGGGGCGATGGCAATCAGCCCCAGCATTTT. It codes for CAKGGGDGNQPQHF.

J is TRBJ2-7 and V is TRBV5-4, with D perhaps matching TRBD1 (5 bases). The CDR3 has 14 amino acids. In germline, CDR1 is SGHNT, CDR2 YYREEE (reference sequence). V was clipped by 2 bases and J by 7 bases, with 16 bases between them. For the CDR3, the DNA is TGTGCCAGCAGCTTTTCAGGACAACTACGGGAGCAGTACTTC. Protein product: CASSFSGQLREQYF.

J is TRBJ2-7 and V is TRBV2; D is perhaps TRBD1 (5 bases). Germline V gene lookup returns CDR1 SNHLY and CDR2 FYNNEI. CDR3 size: 11 residues. V was trimmed by 10 bases and J by 0 bases, leaving 7 bases between them. The CDR3 reads CATGNSYEQYF. Here the CDR3 DNA reads TGTGCCACAGGGAACTCCTACGAGCAGTACTTC. The variable domain in full, with the rest retrieved from reference TRBV2 and TRBJ2-7, is EPEVTQTPSHQVTQMGQEVILRCVPISNHLYFYWYRQILGQKVEFLVSFYNNEISEKSEIFDDQFSVERPDGSNFTLKIRSTKLEDSAMYFCATGNSYEQYFGPGTRLTVT.

This chain uses TRBV5-6 with TRBJ1-1; perhaps TRBD1 as D (5 bases). The CDR3 covers 15 residues. Trimming shortened V by 8 bases and J by 1 base, and 18 bases separated the two germline ends. Germline loops: CDR1 SGHDT, CDR2 YYEEEE. The CDR3 reads CARQRGAPGNTEAFF. Here the CDR3 DNA reads TGTGCCAGGCAACGAGGGGCCCCGGGGAACACTGAAGCTTTCTTT.

The chain combines TRBV18 with TRBJ2-3; 10 bases match TRBD2. The CDR3 is 16 amino acids. V lost 3 bases to trimming and J lost 3 bases; unmatched junction nucleotides: 6. CDR1 KGHSH and CDR2 LQKENI come from the germline V gene. CDR3 DNA sequence: TGTGCCAGCTCACCGCGACTAGCGGGCTCGACAGATACGCAGTATTTT. Protein: CASSPRLAGSTDTQYF.

V is TRBV11-2 and J is TRBJ2-5, with TRBD1 matching 8 bases. The junction had 7 bases not matched to a gene; V was cut back by 0 bases and J by 4 bases. The CDR3 covers 16 residues. Per germline, CDR1 SGHAT and CDR2 FQNNGV. This CDR3 reads CASSLEAGGAGETQYF. CDR3 nucleotide sequence: TGTGCCAGCAGCTTAGAGGCAGGGGGCGCAGGAGAGACCCAGTACTTC.

The chain employs TRBV2 and TRBJ1-1, with D tentatively TRBD1 (5 bases). V was shortened by 7 bases and J by 2 bases, with 14 bases between the two germline ends. The germline V gene encodes CDR1 SNHLY and CDR2 FYNNEI. The CDR3 is 14 amino acids. In nucleotides, the CDR3 is TGTGCCAGCACGGTGGTCGGGGGAAACACTGAAGCTTTCTTT. Translation: CASTVVGGNTEAFF.

The chain combines TRBV25-1 with TRBJ2-7; 11 positions match TRBD2. Germline V lookup: CDR1 MGHDK, CDR2 SYGVNS. Trimming cost V 3 bases and J 4 bases; bases outside gene matches: 8. This CDR3 is 16 amino acids long. CDR3 in DNA: TGTGCCAGCAGTGACCGCACGACTAGCGGGATTTACGAGCAGTACTTC. This translates into CASSDRTTSGIYEQYF.

The chain has TRBV29-1 and TRBJ2-1; 9 bases map to TRBD2. The CDR3 length is 14 residues. Germline V gene sequence: CDR1 SQVTM, CDR2 ANQGSEA. Trimming at V came to 7 bases and at J to 4 bases, leaving 8 bases not matched to a gene. For the CDR3, the DNA is TGCAGCGCCCTACCCGCGGGAGGGTACAATGAGCAGTTCTTC. Translating it yields CSALPAGGYNEQFF.

This clonotype was found once. V is TRBV6-2 or TRBV6-3 and J is TRBJ2-5; D unresolved. The CDR3 length is 12 residues. Germline CDR1 is MNHEY and CDR2 is SVGEGT. V was cut by 0 bases and J by 1 base, with 0 bases left in between. The CDR3 reads CASSYSQETQYF. The CDR3 DNA sequence: TGTGCCAGCAGTTACTCCCAAGAGACCCAGTACTTC.

This clonotype was counted a single time. This chain joins TRBV3-1 and TRBJ2-1; D is uncertain. CDR1 and CDR2 (germline): LGHDT, YNNKEL (reference sequence). V lost 1 base, J lost 9 bases, and 4 bases lay in between. The CDR3 has 11 residues. CDR3 bases: TGTGCCAGCAGCCAAGTCGGTGAGCAGTTCTTC. Amino acids: CASSQVGEQFF.

CDR3 coding DNA: TGTGCCAGCTCACCACAAACGGGAGGGGAGACCCAGTACTTC. Protein sequence: CASSPQTGGETQYF. The chain couples TRBV18 to TRBJ2-5, with TRBD2 identical over 8 bases. The CDR3 is 14 amino acids. Trimming cost V 1 base and J 5 bases; bases outside gene matches: 3. Germline CDR1 is KGHSH and CDR2 is LQKENI. Combining the CDR3 with reference TRBV18 and TRBJ2-5 gives the whole variable domain NAGVMQNPRHLVRRRGQEARLRCSPMKGHSHVYWYRQLPEEGLKFMVYLQKENIIDESGMPKERFSAEFPKEGPSILRIQQVVRGDSAAYFCASSPQTGGETQYFGPGTRLLVL.

The chain combines TRBV5-6 with TRBJ2-3, with a possible D match to TRBD2 (6 bases). This CDR3 region has 15 residues. CDR1 and CDR2 from the germline V gene are SGHDT and YYEEEE. The V end lost 0 bases, the J end lost 1 base, and 9 bases lay between the germline ends. CDR3 protein: CASSLGRDRTDTQYF. CDR3 DNA sequence: TGTGCCAGCAGCTTGGGGCGGGACCGCACAGATACGCAGTATTTT. The full variable domain, its missing parts supplied by reference TRBV5-6 and TRBJ2-3, is DAGVTQSPTHLIKTRGQQVTLRCSPKSGHDTVSWYQQALGQGPQFIFQYYEEEERQRGNFPDRFSGHQFPNYSSELNVNALLLGDSALYLCASSLGRDRTDTQYFGPGTRLTVL.

This chain connects TRBV23-1 to TRBJ1-2; no firm D call. TRBV23-1 is annotated as an ORF whose role is uncertain. CDR3 size: 13 residues. V lost 3 bases, J lost 2 bases, and 7 bases lay in between. The CDR3 reads CASSQERNYGYTF. CDR3 nucleotide sequence: TGCGCCAGCAGTCAGGAAAGGAACTATGGCTACACCTTC.

The chain combines TRBV20-1 with TRBJ1-1; the D gene is possibly TRBD1 (6 bases). Germline V gives CDR1 DFQATT, CDR2 SNEGSKA (reference sequence). The CDR3 runs to 14 residues. The ends were cut back, 2 bases at V and 1 base at J, with 11 bases in the middle. The CDR3 nucleotides read TGCAGTGCTAGACGCAGGGGATGGAACACTGAAGCTTTCTTT. It encodes CSARRRGWNTEAFF.

In nucleotides, the CDR3 is TGCAGTGCTCCCGATGCAGGGACAGGGGATTACGAGCAGTACTTC. As protein: CSAPDAGTGDYEQYF. V and J are TRBV20-1 and TRBJ2-7, with 10 nucleotides matching TRBD1. The germline V gene has CDR1 DFQATT and CDR2 SNEGSKA (reference sequence). Trimming removed 5 bases from V and 4 bases from J; junction bases left unmatched: 11. The CDR3 consists of 15 residues.

The chain carries TRBV12-3 or TRBV12-4 and TRBJ2-5, with TRBD2 matching 10 bases. Losses at the gene ends were 2 bases for V and 5 bases for J; bases not matched to a gene: 5. CDR3 length: 15 residues. CDR3 region: CASSLQREGIETQYF. The CDR3 DNA is TGTGCCAGCAGTTTACAGCGGGAGGGCATCGAGACCCAGTACTTC.

This rearrangement joins TRBV29-1 to TRBJ2-2; D call uncertain. The CDR3 consists of 14 residues. Germline assignment: CDR1 SQVTM and CDR2 ANQGSEA. Trimming stripped 3 bases from V and 0 bases from J, with 8 bases between. In DNA, the CDR3 is TGCAGCGTTGAGTTAGGGTCGAACACCGGGGAGCTGTTTTTT. As protein: CSVELGSNTGELFF.

As regards this clonotype: A read error may account for a junction end that differs from germline. The chain couples TRBV28 to TRBJ1-2, with a tentative D call TRBD1 (5 bases). Germline V gives CDR1 MDHEN, CDR2 SYDVKM. This CDR3 region has 14 residues. The CDR3 region is CASSRTLRGSRGLF. Written as DNA, the CDR3 is TGTGCCAGCAGTCGAACTTTACGGGGGAGTCGGGGTCTCTTC.

The V call is TRBV29-1, the J call TRBJ2-1; TRBD2 might be the D (5 bases). Germline values: CDR1 SQVTM, CDR2 ANQGSEA. V was cut by 0 bases and J by 10 bases, with 7 bases left in between. The CDR3 sequence is 11 residues long. The CDR3 DNA reads TGCAGCGTTGAAGAAATAGCGGAGCAGTTCTTC. Translating it yields CSVEEIAEQFF.

The rearrangement links TRBV5-1 to TRBJ2-7; a weak D match, TRBD2 (7 bases). The CDR3 has 16 amino acids. The V gene lost 0 bases and the J gene lost 6 bases, with 19 bases spanning the gap. Germline V gene data show CDR1 as SGHRS and CDR2 as YFSETQ. DNA for the CDR3: TGCGCCAGCAGCTTGGGCGGGGGCCCGAAACGGGCCGAGCAGTACTTC. It codes for CASSLGGGPKRAEQYF.

V usage is TRBV12-3 or TRBV12-4 and J usage is TRBJ2-7; D remains ambiguous. V lost 5 bases to trimming and J lost 2 bases, with 16 bases between them. The CDR3 totals 15 residues. The CDR3 reads CASSPSMAGAYEQYF. Here the CDR3 DNA reads TGTGCCAGCAGTCCTTCGATGGCTGGAGCCTACGAGCAGTACTTC.

The rearrangement links TRBV19 to TRBJ2-7, with D possibly TRBD2 on 5 matching bases. The V end lost 5 bases, the J end lost 0 bases, and 11 bases lay between the germline ends. The CDR3 runs to 14 residues. CDR1 is LNHDA, CDR2 SQIVND, per germline (reference sequence). The CDR3 coding sequence is TGTGCCAGTAGTTTTGAGGGAGTCTCCTACGAGCAGTACTTC. Translating gives CASSFEGVSYEQYF.

This chain joins TRBV6-1 and TRBJ2-7; unclear D gene. There are 16 residues in the CDR3. With 6 bases removed from V and 0 bases from J, the gap between germline ends came to 18 bases. The germline gives CDR1 MNHNS, CDR2 SASEGT. The CDR3 DNA reads TGTGCCAGCAGCCCCGATTGGGCCCTTAGCTCCTACGAGCAGTACTTC. It codes for CASSPDWALSSYEQYF.

The genes are TRBV9 and TRBJ2-3, with TRBD1 identical over 7 bases. This CDR3 is built from 15 residues. Germline V gene data show CDR1 as SGDLS and CDR2 as YYNGEE. V shed 0 bases and J 4 bases; nucleotides not matched to a gene: 5. The CDR3 DNA reads TGTGCCAGCAGCGTAGGAAAGACAGGGCCAGATACGCAGTATTTT. Amino acids: CASSVGKTGPDTQYF.

The chain joins TRBV7-2 to TRBJ2-5; no clear D gene. The germline CDR1 and CDR2 sequences are SGHTA and FQGNSA. The CDR3 totals 11 residues. Trimming shortened V by 5 bases and J by 4 bases, and 5 bases separated the two germline ends. The CDR3: CASSPGETQYF. The CDR3 DNA reads TGTGCCAGCAGCCCAGGAGAGACCCAGTACTTC.

The gene calls are TRBV7-9 and TRBJ1-2; 8 bases are a match to TRBD1. Per the germline V gene, CDR1 is SEHNR and CDR2 is FQNEAQ (reference sequence). This CDR3 contains 14 residues. Unmatched junction bases numbered 8, after V lost 6 bases and J lost 5 bases. DNA for the CDR3: TGTGCCAGCAGAAGGGACAGGTTCTCGTATGGCTACACCTTC. Its translation: CASRRDRFSYGYTF.

The rearrangement uses TRBV18 and TRBJ2-5; D is unresolved. The CDR3 loop spans 13 amino acids. Trimming pared 6 bases from V and 2 bases from J, leaving 10 bases between. Germline CDR1 KGHSH, CDR2 LQKENI. For the CDR3, the DNA is TGTGCCAGCTCGCCCCAGAGGCAAGAGACCCAGTACTTC. The encoded protein is CASSPQRQETQYF.